This TCR beta chain was profiled in a study of low-dose radiotherapy and immunotherapy resistance in tumors. Whole-study context: Daily, from cycle 1 day 1 and for four cycles, patients took oral aspirin 300 mg.

Specified time point: after trial treatment. Sample treatment: LDRT plus nivolumab, ipilimumab, low-dose cyclophosphamide and aspirin (RACIN trial). The CDR3 is 14 residues long. V was pared by 0 bases and J by 3 bases, with 2 bases of the junction left unmatched. Germline CDR1 and CDR2: MNHEY and SVGEGT. First-strand cDNA relied on TRAV- and TRBV-specific primers spanning alpha and beta chains. The authors amplified TCRs for 20 to 25 PCR cycles with a constant-region primer and a V-primer adapter. Isolated mRNA underwent amplification via in vitro transcription. Via MiXCR, TCRdb re-called the reads, giving one row per CDR3 protein. The data hold tens of thousands of distinct CDR3 sequences, with 20% observed a single time. This clonotype was seen many times.

The chain recombines TRBV6-2 or TRBV6-3 with TRBJ2-7; 7 bases match TRBD2. The sample in question was PBMCs, obtained after low-dose radiotherapy plus immunotherapy. The sequence derives from a female donor with ovarian cancer. CDR3 amino acids: CASSYSRGNYEQYF. The CDR3 DNA follows: TGTGCCAGCAGTTACTCGCGGGGGAACTACGAGCAGTACTTC.